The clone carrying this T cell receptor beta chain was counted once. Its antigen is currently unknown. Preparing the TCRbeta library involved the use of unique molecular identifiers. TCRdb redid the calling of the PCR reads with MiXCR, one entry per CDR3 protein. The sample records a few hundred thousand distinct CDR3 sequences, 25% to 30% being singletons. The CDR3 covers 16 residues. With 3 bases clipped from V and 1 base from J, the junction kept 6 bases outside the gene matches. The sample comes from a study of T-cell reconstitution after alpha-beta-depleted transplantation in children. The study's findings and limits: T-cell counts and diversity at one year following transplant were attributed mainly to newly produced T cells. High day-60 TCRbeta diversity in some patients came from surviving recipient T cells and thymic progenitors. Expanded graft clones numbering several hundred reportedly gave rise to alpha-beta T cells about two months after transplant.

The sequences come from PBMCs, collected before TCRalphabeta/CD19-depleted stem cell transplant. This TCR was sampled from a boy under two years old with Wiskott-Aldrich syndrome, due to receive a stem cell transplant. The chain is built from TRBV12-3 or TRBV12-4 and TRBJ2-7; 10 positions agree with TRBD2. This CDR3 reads CASSFMASGSSYEQYF. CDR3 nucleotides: TGTGCCAGCAGTTTCATGGCTAGCGGGAGTTCCTACGAGCAGTACTTC.